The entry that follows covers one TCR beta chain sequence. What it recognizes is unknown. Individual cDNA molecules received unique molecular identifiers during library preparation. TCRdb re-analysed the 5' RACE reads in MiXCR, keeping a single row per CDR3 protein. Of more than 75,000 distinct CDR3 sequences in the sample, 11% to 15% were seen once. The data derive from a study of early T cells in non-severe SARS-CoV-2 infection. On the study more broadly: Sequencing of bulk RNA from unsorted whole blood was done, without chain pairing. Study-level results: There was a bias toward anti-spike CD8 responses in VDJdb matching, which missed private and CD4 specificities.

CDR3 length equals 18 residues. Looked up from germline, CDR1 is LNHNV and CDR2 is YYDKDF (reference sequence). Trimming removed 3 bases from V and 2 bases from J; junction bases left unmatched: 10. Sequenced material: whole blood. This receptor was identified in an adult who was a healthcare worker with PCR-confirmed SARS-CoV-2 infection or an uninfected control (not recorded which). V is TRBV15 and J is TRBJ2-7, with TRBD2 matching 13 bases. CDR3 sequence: CATSSVLTSGGLTYEQYF. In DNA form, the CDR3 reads TGTGCCACCAGCAGCGTCTTGACTAGCGGGGGGCTCACCTACGAGCAGTACTTC.